This is a list of T cell receptor beta chains from one sample in a study of technical replicates of blood from several donors. Profiled with immunoSEQ multiplex PCR; TCRdb holds only in-frame clones, not every one. The sample shows approximately 75,000 clones, around 97% of them seen only once. The sequenced sample consisted of T cells isolated from PBMCs. The receptor source for this set is a human donor in good health. Both conserved end residues are part of each CDR3. A D gene is named only where the DNA matches it firmly. Expanded clones get a size class; other rows say once, few or many, or leave the size out.

>TRBD1|TRBV5-4|few|TRBJ2-2
TGTGCCAGCAGCTTGACAGGGGCGAACACCGGGGAGCTGTTTTTT
CASSLTGANTGELFF
>TRBD2|TRBV4-1|NA|TRBJ2-5
TGCGCCAGCAGCCCACTAGCGGGTGTGGGACGAGGAGAGACCCAGTACTTC
CASSPLAGVGRGETQYF
>TRBD1|TRBV9|NA|TRBJ2-6
TGTGCCAGCAGCTATGGACAGGGGCGGCCGAACTCTGGGGCCAACGTCCTGACTTTC
CASSYGQGRPNSGANVLTF
>TRBD1|TRBV11-2|NA|TRBJ2-7
TGTGCCAGCAGCTTGAACCGGGACAGGGGTTACGAGCAGTACTTC
CASSLNRDRGYEQYF
>NA|TRBV27|NA|TRBJ1-1
TGTGCCAGCAGTTTATCCCCGCGTACTGAAGCTTTCTTT
CASSLSPRTEAFF
>NA|TRBV28|NA|TRBJ1-4
TGTGCCAGCATCCTTCTGAGGGAACTGTTTTTT
CASILLRELFF
>NA|TRBV20-1|NA|TRBJ2-1
TGCAGTGCTAGCGGGAGTCTTGAGCAGTTCTTC
CSASGSLEQFF
>NA|TRBV4-1|NA|TRBJ1-2
TGCGCCAGCAGCCCTAACAGCCACTATGGCTACACCTTC
CASSPNSHYGYTF
>NA|TRBV15|NA|TRBJ1-2
TGTGCCACCAGTCGGGGGTCAGGGAACTATGGCTACACCTTC
CATSRGSGNYGYTF
>NA|TRBV7-9|NA|TRBJ1-3
TGTGCCAGCAGCTTACCGCGGGGAGCGGGAAACACCATATATTTT
CASSLPRGAGNTIYF
>TRBD1|TRBV9|once|TRBJ2-7
TGTGCCAGCAGCGTAGCGGGACAGTCCTACGAGCAGTACTTC
CASSVAGQSYEQYF
>TRBD1|TRBV6-4|NA|TRBJ2-3
TGTGCCAGCAGTGACGGGACAGGGGGCGCAGATACGCAGTATTTT
CASSDGTGGADTQYF
>NA|TRBV27|NA|TRBJ1-1
TGTGCCAGCAGTTTATCGGCGGGGGGCACTGAAGCTTTCTTT
CASSLSAGGTEAFF
>TRBD1|TRBV5-5|NA|TRBJ2-7
TGTGCCAGCAGCTTGGGGACAGGGGGCCTATACGAGCAGTACTTC
CASSLGTGGLYEQYF
>TRBD1|TRBV20-1|NA|TRBJ1-1
TGCAGTGCTAGAGTCCCAGGGGGCGATTTCTTT
CSARVPGGDFF
>NA|TRBV9|NA|TRBJ1-4
TGTGCCAGCAGCGTAGCAGGGGCCGGGGAAAAACTGTTTTTT
CASSVAGAGEKLFF
>TRBD2|TRBV6-5|NA|TRBJ2-1
TGTGCCAGCAGTCGACTAGCGGGAGGGTACAATGAGCAGTTCTTC
CASSRLAGGYNEQFF
>TRBD1|TRBV10-1|NA|TRBJ2-5
TGCGCCAGCAGTGAAACCGGGACAGGGGGCGGAGAGACCCAGTACTTC
CASSETGTGGGETQYF
>NA|TRBV7-6|NA|TRBJ1-2
TGTGCCAGCAGCTTAGCTGGTTTTCAACGGGTCGCGGGCTACACCTTC
CASSLAGFQRVAGYTF
>NA|TRBV11-2|NA|TRBJ1-1
TGTGCCAGCAGCTTATTGGGACAGAACACTGAAGCTTTCTTT
CASSLLGQNTEAFF
>NA|TRBV30|NA|TRBJ2-3
TGTGCCTGGACCTACGCAGGGGCGGATACGCAGTATTTT
CAWTYAGADTQYF
>TRBD2|TRBV5-1|NA|TRBJ2-3
TGCGCCAGCAGCTTGGGGTCCCAAGCGGGGGGGAGCACAGATACGCAGTATTTT
CASSLGSQAGGSTDTQYF
>TRBD1|TRBV5-1|NA|TRBJ1-6
TGCGCCAGCAGCCGTACCCTACAGGGGGGGGATTCACCCCTCCACTTT
CASSRTLQGGDSPLHF
>TRBD1|TRBV10-2|NA|TRBJ2-1
TGCGCCAGCCAACTTTTGGGACAGCCCTACAATGAGCAGTTCTTC
CASQLLGQPYNEQFF
>NA|TRBV29-1|NA|TRBJ2-7
TGCAGCGTTGACGAGGGAAGAACGCCGGGGGAGCAGTACTTC
CSVDEGRTPGEQYF
>NA|TRBV5-6|NA|TRBJ1-2
TGTGCCAGCAAGGAGACAGCGACTAACTATGGCTACACCTTC
CASKETATNYGYTF
>NA|TRBV30|NA|TRBJ1-1
TGTGCCTTTGAGGGGGTCTCCACTGAAGCTTTCTTT
CAFEGVSTEAFF
>TRBD1|TRBV14|NA|TRBJ2-7
TGTGCCAGCAGTCCGAAGACAGGGTACGAGCAGTACTTC
CASSPKTGYEQYF
>NA|TRBV6-5|NA|TRBJ1-5
TGTGCCAGCAGCCAGGACAATAGCAATCAGCCCCAGCATTTT
CASSQDNSNQPQHF
>NA|TRBV9|NA|TRBJ2-7
TGTGCCAGCTACATTAGCGGTGGAAATTACGAGCAGTACTTC
CASYISGGNYEQYF
>NA|TRBV4-1|NA|TRBJ1-1
TGCGCCAGCAGCCCTGTGGAGGGATTCACTGAAGCTTTCTTT
CASSPVEGFTEAFF
>TRBD1|TRBV28|NA|TRBJ1-5
TGTGCCAGCAGTTCCAGACAGGGAGGCCAGCCCCAGCATTTT
CASSSRQGGQPQHF
>NA|TRBV6-5|NA|TRBJ1-1
TGTGCCAGCAAAGAGGGCGGTTCCGGAGCTTTCTTT
CASKEGGSGAFF
>NA|TRBV6-1|NA|TRBJ1-3
TGTGCCAGCAGTGAACCACGGGGAAACACCATATATTTT
CASSEPRGNTIYF
>NA|TRBV7-6|NA|TRBJ2-4
TGTGCCAGCAGCCCCCGCTTGAGTCTAGCCAAAAACATTCAGTACTTC
CASSPRLSLAKNIQYF
>NA|TRBV7-9|once|TRBJ1-3
TGTGCCAGCAGCTTAGACGGGGGGCCGCCCGGAAACACCATATATTTT
CASSLDGGPPGNTIYF
>TRBD1|TRBV6-6|NA|TRBJ2-5
TGTGCCAGCAGTTTCGGACAGGGGCGTGAGACCCAGTACTTC
CASSFGQGRETQYF
>NA|TRBV6-5|NA|TRBJ1-5
TGTGCCAGCAGCCCGGGACTCCCTTGGGAGCCCCAGCATTTT
CASSPGLPWEPQHF
>TRBD2|TRBV4-1|NA|TRBJ2-5
TGCGCCAGCAGCCCCGGGGGCGGGGGGTCGGAGGAGACCCAGTACTTC
CASSPGGGGSEETQYF
>NA|TRBV5-5|NA|TRBJ2-1
TGTGCCAGCAGCTTGGGGCCTCAATATGAGCAGTTCTTC
CASSLGPQYEQFF
>NA|TRBV18|NA|TRBJ2-4
TGTGCCAGCTCACCACCATCTACAGCCAAAAACATTCAGTACTTC
CASSPPSTAKNIQYF
>TRBD1|TRBV15|NA|TRBJ1-1
TGTGCCACCAGCAGTACCGGGACAGGAAACACTGAAGCTTTCTTT
CATSSTGTGNTEAFF
>NA|TRBV28|NA|TRBJ1-1
TGTGCCAGTAGGCTCTCGGGGTCAATGAACACTGAAGCTTTCTTT
CASRLSGSMNTEAFF
>TRBD2|TRBV10-3|NA|TRBJ2-5
TGTGCCATCAGTGGCGGGCTAGCGGGCCAACAGACCCAGTACTTC
CAISGGLAGQQTQYF
>TRBD2|TRBV9|NA|TRBJ2-7
TGTGCCAGCAGCGGGGGGGGTAGCGATAGGGGCTACGAGCAGTACTTC
CASSGGGSDRGYEQYF
>NA|TRBV30|NA|TRBJ1-3
TGTGCCTGGAGTGTAATCGGTCAGGGCCACTCTGGAAACACCATATATTTT
CAWSVIGQGHSGNTIYF